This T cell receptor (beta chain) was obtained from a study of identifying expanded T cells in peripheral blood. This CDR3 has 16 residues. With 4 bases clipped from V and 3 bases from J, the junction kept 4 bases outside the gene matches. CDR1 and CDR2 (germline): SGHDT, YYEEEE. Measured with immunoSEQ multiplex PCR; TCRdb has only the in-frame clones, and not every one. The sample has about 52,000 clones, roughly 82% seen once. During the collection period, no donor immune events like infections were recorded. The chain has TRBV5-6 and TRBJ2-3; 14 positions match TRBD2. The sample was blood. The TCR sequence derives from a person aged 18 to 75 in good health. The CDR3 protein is CASSLGLAGVTDTQYF. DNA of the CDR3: TGTGCCAGCAGCCTGGGACTAGCGGGGGTTACAGATACGCAGTATTTT.